This record concerns one T cell receptor beta chain sequence. There are 15 residues in the CDR3. Germline lookup yields CDR1 MNHNS and CDR2 SASEGT. Trimming took 7 bases from V and 2 from J, leaving 15 bases between them. This sample is drawn from a study of T-cell reconstitution after alpha-beta-depleted transplantation in children. Unique molecular identifiers were used to barcode this TCRbeta library. TCRdb re-analysed the PCR reads in MiXCR, keeping a single row per CDR3 protein. The sample records about 47,000 distinct CDR3 sequences, around 53% being singletons. Sequenced material: peripheral blood, taken before TCRalphabeta/CD19-depleted stem cell transplant. This clonotype originated in a boy under two years old with SCID, due to receive a stem cell transplant. V gene TRBV6-1 combines with J gene TRBJ2-1; the D gene is possibly TRBD2 (6 bases). The CDR3 bases are TGTGCCAGCACCCTTAGCGGTCGCCCCTACAATGAGCAGTTCTTC. Translated, it gives CASTLSGRPYNEQFF.